These 7 T cell receptor beta chains originate from one sample sequenced in a study of blood T cell repertoires in COVID-19. Method: immunoSEQ multiplex PCR; TCRdb's copy keeps in-frame clones and lacks some. The table has more than 120,000 clones, approximately 88% seen once; the top ten hold 4.8%. Sequencing used peripheral blood. These receptors were taken from a human donor in a cohort sampled during active COVID-19.

This clone was observed once. The chain uses TRBV7-9 and TRBJ1-3; the D gene is possibly TRBD1 (6 bases). The CDR3 contains 15 residues. CDR1 and CDR2 from the germline V gene are SEHNR and FQNEAQ (reference sequence). V lost 8 bases, J lost 0 bases, and 14 bases lay in between. CDR3 coding DNA: TGTGCCAGCTCGGGGGGGCGTTACTCTGGAAACACCATATATTTT. It translates to CASSGGRYSGNTIYF.

J is TRBJ2-3 and V is TRBV7-9, with D unresolved. The CDR3 sequence is 13 residues long. Germline V CDR1 and CDR2: SEHNR, FQNEAQ (reference sequence). V was pared by 4 bases and J by 5 bases, with 10 bases between. CDR3 nucleotides: TGTGCCAGCAGCTGGCCCCCCCAAGATACGCAGTATTTT. This sequence encodes CASSWPPQDTQYF.

This clone occurred a few times. J is TRBJ2-7 and V is TRBV4-1; D is perhaps TRBD2 (6 bases). Trimming removed 2 bases from V and 3 bases from J, with 14 bases in between. The CDR3 length is 15 residues. Germline V CDR1 and CDR2: MGHRA, YSYEKL. CDR3 loop: CASSQTPTGVYEQYV. The CDR3, as DNA: TGCGCCAGCAGCCAAACCCCGACGGGAGTCTACGAGCAGTACGTC.

This chain joins TRBV7-9 and TRBJ1-4; D gene unclear. The V gene lost 5 bases and the J gene lost 0 bases, with 13 bases spanning the gap. CDR1 and CDR2 (germline): SEHNR, FQNEAQ (reference sequence). The CDR3 covers 16 residues. The CDR3 here is CASSHTVETTNEKLFF. The DNA of the CDR3 is TGTGCCAGCAGCCATACTGTGGAGACAACTAATGAAAAACTGTTTTTT.

The chain couples TRBV12-3 or TRBV12-4 to TRBJ1-2; TRBD1 might be the D (5 bases). The CDR3 consists of 13 residues. Trimming took off 6 bases at V and 7 bases at J, with 15 bases between the two ends. This CDR3 reads CASRTNGGGGYTF. The CDR3 DNA is TGTGCCAGCAGAACCAATGGGGGAGGTGGCTACACCTTC.

This chain uses TRBV4-1 with TRBJ2-2; D might be TRBD2 (6 bases). Germline-derived CDR1 and CDR2 are MGHRA and YSYEKL. The CDR3 totals 19 residues. V lost 3 bases to trimming and J lost 1 base, with 21 bases between them. The CDR3 DNA follows: TGCGCCAGCAGCCACCCCCCGGTGGGTAGCGGAGTGAACACCGGGGAGCTGTTTTTT. Amino acids: CASSHPPVGSGVNTGELFF.

This clone was observed a single time. This chain links TRBV11-3 with TRBJ2-7; possibly TRBD1 for D (6 bases). This CDR3 comprises 13 residues. The V gene's germline CDR1 is SGHNT and CDR2 YENEEA. V lost 8 bases and J lost 4, with 15 bases in between. The DNA for the CDR3 is TGTGCCAGCCCGCCCGGGGACACGTACGAGCAGTACTTC. Its translation: CASPPGDTYEQYF.